Following are 22 T cell receptor beta chains from one sample sequenced in a study of PD-1 blockade in classical Hodgkin lymphoma. Brentuximab vedotin exposure varied among the patients, all of whom had relapsed after autologous stem cell transplantation. Clones were sequenced by immunoSEQ multiplex PCR, and TCRdb holds only the in-frame ones, with some missing. This table has about 97,000 clones, approximately 80% appearing once. The sample was peripheral blood mononuclear cells (PBMCs), taken at baseline. The receptors were sampled from a human donor with classical Hodgkin lymphoma.

The chain combines TRBV7-2 with TRBJ2-1, with TRBD2 as a possible D gene (5 bases). The CDR3 has 14 amino acids. Trimming shortened V by 1 base and J by 2 bases, and 6 bases separated the two germline ends. Germline CDR1 reads SGHTA; CDR2 reads FQGNSA. The CDR3 here is CASSLEAAYNEQFF. The CDR3 DNA sequence: TGTGCCAGCAGCTTAGAAGCGGCCTACAATGAGCAGTTCTTC. The full variable domain, rest sourced from reference TRBV7-2 and TRBJ2-1, is GAGVSQSPSNKVTEKGKDVELRCDPISGHTALYWYRQSLGQGLEFLIYFQGNSAPDKSGLPSDRFSAERTGGSVSTLTIQRTQQEDSAVYLCASSLEAAYNEQFFGPGTRLTVL.

The rearrangement links TRBV7-3 to TRBJ2-7; D remains unclear. The CDR3 sequence is 13 residues long. Per germline, CDR1 SGHTA and CDR2 FQGTGA. V was cut by 6 bases and J by 4 bases, with 13 bases left in between. CDR3: CASSPLGRYEQYF. The CDR3 DNA reads as TGTGCCAGCAGTCCTCTAGGTCGGTACGAGCAGTACTTC.

The chain links TRBV6-5 to TRBJ2-1, with 9 bases identical to TRBD2. CDR3 length: 14 residues. The J segment lost 10 bases and the V segment lost 0 bases, leaving 4 bases of the junction unmatched. Germline values: CDR1 MNHEY, CDR2 SVGAGI. Here the CDR3 reads CASSYSLAGEEQFF. As DNA, the CDR3 is TGTGCCAGCAGTTACTCCTTAGCGGGAGAAGAGCAGTTCTTC.

The chain is built from TRBV6-1 and TRBJ2-1; TRBD2 might be the D (6 bases). From germline, CDR1 is MNHNS and CDR2 SASEGT. With 6 bases removed from V and 4 bases from J, the gap between germline ends came to 10 bases. This CDR3 spans 13 amino acids. The CDR3 region is CASRRGLYNEQFF. For the CDR3, the DNA is TGTGCCAGCAGGCGGGGCCTATACAATGAGCAGTTCTTC.

V is TRBV11-2 and J is TRBJ2-1; no definite D call. Germline V CDR1 and CDR2: SGHAT, FQNNGV. Trimming stripped 5 bases from V and 4 bases from J, with 3 bases between. CDR3 length equals 11 residues. CDR3 DNA sequence: TGTGCCAGCAGCCAATACAATGAGCAGTTCTTC. It translates to CASSQYNEQFF. The entire variable domain, with the rest obtained from reference TRBV11-2 and TRBJ2-1, is as follows: EAGVAQSPRYKIIEKRQSVAFWCNPISGHATLYWYQQILGQGPKLLIQFQNNGVVDDSQLPKDRFSAERLKGVDSTLKIQPAKLEDSAVYLCASSQYNEQFFGPGTRLTVL.

The V gene is TRBV10-3, the J gene TRBJ1-2, with 8 positions matching TRBD1. Trimming cost V 6 bases and J 2 bases; bases outside gene matches: 5. The CDR3 sequence is 14 residues long. From germline, CDR1 is ENHRY and CDR2 SYGVKD. The CDR3 coding sequence is TGTGCCATCAGCGGGACAGGCCTGAACTATGGCTACACCTTC. It specifies CAISGTGLNYGYTF.

The chain uses TRBV2 and TRBJ1-5; the D is unclear. From germline, CDR1 is SNHLY and CDR2 FYNNEI. Between the trimmed V and J ends, which lost 4 bases and 5 bases, there was a span of 6 bases. CDR3 length: 12 amino acids. The CDR3 bases are TGTGCCAGCAGTGCTGAAGATCAGCCCCAGCATTTT. Translating gives CASSAEDQPQHF.

The CDR3: CASSPTQGADTQYF. CDR3 DNA sequence: TGTGCCAGCTCACCGACACAGGGGGCGGATACGCAGTATTTT. The chain carries TRBV18 and TRBJ2-3; 9 bases agree with TRBD1. The germline V gene encodes CDR1 KGHSH and CDR2 LQKENI. The CDR3 loop spans 14 amino acids. The ends lost 3 bases at V and 6 bases at J; junction bases unmatched: 4.

V is TRBV9 and J is TRBJ2-5; D remains unclear. The V gene's germline CDR1 is SGDLS and CDR2 YYNGEE. CDR3 length equals 14 residues. V lost 0 bases and J lost 4, with 10 bases in between. CDR3 DNA sequence: TGTGCCAGCAGCGTAGGGGTTACAGCAGAGACCCAGTACTTC. This sequence encodes CASSVGVTAETQYF.

The V call is TRBV6-5, the J call TRBJ2-1; D may match TRBD1 or TRBD2 (5 bases each). This CDR3 contains 16 residues. The ends were cut back, 2 bases at V and 6 bases at J, with 17 bases in the middle. Germline CDR1 MNHEY, CDR2 SVGAGI. CDR3 in amino acids: CASSYKPWGRFNEQFF. The CDR3 nucleotides read TGTGCCAGCAGTTACAAGCCTTGGGGACGGTTCAATGAGCAGTTCTTC.

This clone was counted a few times. This chain links TRBV30 with TRBJ1-2; TRBD1 might be the D (5 bases). V lost 1 base, J lost 7 bases, and 16 bases lay in between. Germline V gene sequence: CDR1 GTSNPN, CDR2 SVGIG (reference sequence). CDR3 length: 14 residues. CDR3 residues: CAWSALHGASGYTF. CDR3 bases: TGTGCCTGGAGTGCCCTCCATGGGGCTAGTGGCTACACCTTC.

CDR3 in DNA: TGCGCCAGCAGCCTTGCCAGCTCCTACAATGAGCAGTTCTTC. The encoded protein is CASSLASSYNEQFF. The chain recombines TRBV5-1 with TRBJ2-1; D ambiguous. Germline CDR1 reads SGHRS; CDR2 reads YFSETQ. The CDR3 consists of 14 residues. Trimming cost V 4 bases and J 0 bases, with 8 bases left between them.

The rearrangement uses TRBV5-1 and TRBJ1-3; a possible D gene is TRBD1 (6 bases). There are 17 residues in the CDR3. CDR1 and CDR2 from the germline V gene are SGHRS and YFSETQ. Trimming pared 0 bases from V and 0 bases from J, leaving 13 bases between. The CDR3 loop is CASSLAGQGLSGNTIYF. CDR3 in DNA: TGCGCCAGCAGCTTGGCCGGTCAGGGGCTCTCTGGAAACACCATATATTTT.

The V gene is TRBV15, the J gene TRBJ2-7, with D possibly matching TRBD2 (5 bases). Trimming shortened V by 5 bases and J by 3 bases, and 8 bases separated the two germline ends. The CDR3 length is 12 residues. Germline V CDR1 and CDR2: LNHNV, YYDKDF (reference sequence). The CDR3 DNA follows: TGTGCCACCAGCCGTGAGGGCTACGAGCAGTACTTC. As protein: CATSREGYEQYF.

The chain is built from TRBV19 and TRBJ2-7, with 7 bases fitting TRBD2. The junction had 10 bases not matched to a gene; V was cut back by 3 bases and J by 2 bases. Germline V lookup: CDR1 LNHDA, CDR2 SQIVND (reference sequence). The CDR3 length is 16 residues. In DNA form, the CDR3 reads TGTGCCAGTAGTATGCTGGGGGGGGACTTACCCTACGAGCAGTACTTC. Residues: CASSMLGGDLPYEQYF.

This clone was seen a single time. V usage is TRBV11-2 and J usage is TRBJ2-6; no definite D call. Germline V CDR1 and CDR2: SGHAT, FQNNGV. CDR3 length equals 15 residues. Trimming shortened V by 5 bases and J by 4 bases, and 12 bases separated the two germline ends. The CDR3 nucleotides are TGTGCCAGCAGCCCCGCTGGTAGGGGGGCCAACGTCCTGACTTTC. Protein: CASSPAGRGANVLTF.

This chain links TRBV5-1 with TRBJ2-1, with 14 bases lining up with TRBD2. Trimming at V came to 3 bases and at J to 8 bases, leaving 4 bases not matched to a gene. This CDR3 is 15 amino acids long. The V gene's germline CDR1 is SGHRS and CDR2 YFSETQ. The CDR3 sequence is CASSWTSGRFDEQFF. DNA of the CDR3: TGCGCCAGCAGCTGGACTAGCGGGAGGTTTGATGAGCAGTTCTTC.

V and J are TRBV10-3 and TRBJ2-1, with D perhaps matching TRBD1 (7 bases). The CDR3 sequence is 14 residues long. Germline V gives CDR1 ENHRY, CDR2 SYGVKD. Trimming left V 10 bases short and J 6 bases short, with 19 bases between. The CDR3 protein is CATHQEGAGNEQFF. CDR3 bases: TGTGCCACCCATCAGGAGGGGGCGGGCAATGAGCAGTTCTTC.

This sequence joins TRBV11-2 and TRBJ2-1; D not certain. Per the germline V gene, CDR1 is SGHAT and CDR2 is FQNNGV. This CDR3 comprises 15 residues. V lost 0 bases and J lost 10, with 16 bases in between. CDR3 sequence: CASSLDLQVRVEQFF. The CDR3 DNA reads as TGTGCCAGCAGCTTAGATCTTCAGGTCCGGGTCGAGCAGTTCTTC. The full variable domain, in which reference TRBV11-2 and TRBJ2-1 provide the parts outside the CDR3, is EAGVAQSPRYKIIEKRQSVAFWCNPISGHATLYWYQQILGQGPKLLIQFQNNGVVDDSQLPKDRFSAERLKGVDSTLKIQPAKLEDSAVYLCASSLDLQVRVEQFFGPGTRLTVL.

The chain is built from TRBV25-1 and TRBJ2-1; D may be TRBD1 (6 bases). Germline V gene lookup returns CDR1 MGHDK and CDR2 SYGVNS. The CDR3 spans 15 residues. Trimming left V 1 base short and J 6 bases short, with 13 bases between. This chain's CDR3 is CASSESGTRGNEQFF. CDR3 nucleotide sequence: TGTGCCAGCAGTGAATCGGGGACCAGGGGCAATGAGCAGTTCTTC.

This clone was seen a handful of times. Other DNA sequences in this sample translate to the same CDR3. The V and J genes are TRBV30 and TRBJ1-1; possible D gene TRBD1, 5 bases. The CDR3 length is 13 residues. With 1 base removed from V and 0 bases from J, the gap between germline ends came to 6 bases. Germline lookup yields CDR1 GTSNPN and CDR2 SVGIG (reference sequence). The CDR3 DNA follows: TGTGCCTGGAGTGGACAGTTGAACACTGAAGCTTTCTTT. Translated, it gives CAWSGQLNTEAFF.

The chain couples TRBV11-2 to TRBJ1-4; TRBD1 matches 10 bases. The CDR3 covers 16 residues. Per germline, CDR1 SGHAT and CDR2 FQNNGV. Trimming at V came to 2 bases and at J to 8 bases, leaving 8 bases not matched to a gene. This CDR3 is CASSLRPGDRGEKLFF. In nucleotides, the CDR3 is TGTGCCAGCAGCTTAAGGCCTGGGGACAGGGGCGAAAAACTGTTTTTT.